The subject of this entry is one T cell receptor beta chain. The antigen is not known. With 60 Vbeta and 13 Jbeta primers, the PCR was carried out. Data came from immunoSEQ multiplex PCR; TCRdb stores just in-frame clones and leaves some out. In the table there are under 200,000 clones, 78% of which are singletons. Germline CDR1 and CDR2: SGHRS and YFSETQ. V lost 2 bases and J lost 3, with 15 bases in between. This CDR3 is built from 16 residues. The sample is drawn from a study of cytomegalovirus exposure and HLA in healthy donors. About the research overall: Of 398 genotyped donors, 81% clustered with self-reported Caucasian donors. Study outcomes and limitations: Later analysis suggested links between common viral pathogens and several top significant clusters. V- and J-gene trimming in TCR beta was tied to a missense DCLRE1C variant by an analysis performed later. Follow-up analysis found HLA locus-dependent TCR association rates, highest for DRB1 and lowest for HLA-C.

The sequenced sample consisted of PBMCs. This clonotype originated in a woman aged 30 to 39 in good health and CMV-seropositive. The gene calls are TRBV5-1 and TRBJ2-1, with a possible D match to TRBD2 (7 bases). This CDR3 is CASSFRAGAIYNEQFF. CDR3 in DNA: TGCGCCAGCAGCTTTAGGGCGGGGGCGATCTACAATGAGCAGTTCTTC.